This T cell receptor (beta chain) was sequenced for a study of blood T cell repertoires in COVID-19. About the research overall: Whether acute or convalescent, the COVID-19 samples came from the United States, Italy and Spain.

One Seattle source followed patients from active infection through their disease course. Original processing notes: Cell counts per sample came from amplifying reference gene primers. Measured with immunoSEQ multiplex PCR; TCRdb has only the in-frame clones, and not every one. The V and J calls and clone size were taken over from that table, and D and trimming were inferred from the DNA. The sample comprises some 87,000 clones, about 90% of which are singletons, and around 4.2% rests with the top ten. Per the germline V gene, CDR1 is LGHDT and CDR2 is YNNKEL (reference sequence). The CDR3 totals 19 residues. J gave up 1 base and V 4 bases, and 9 bases lay outside the gene matches.

The sequencing sample was made of peripheral blood. The chain combines TRBV3-1 (or the pseudogene TRBV3-2) with TRBJ1-6; TRBD1 matches 11 bases. This TCR was recovered from a human donor with COVID-19, enrolled during active disease. The donor label of this sample is uncertain. CDR3 protein: CASSPQDRGLRSYNSPLHF. CDR3 bases: TGTGCCAGCAGCCCCCAGGACAGGGGGCTTCGGTCCTATAATTCACCCCTCCACTTT.